Listed here are 2 T cell receptor beta chains from one sample, sequenced in a study of blood T cell repertoires in COVID-19. Produced via immunoSEQ multiplex PCR; TCRdb's table is partial and in-frame only. The sample consists of about 200,000 clones, 70% to 85% of them appearing once. Input material: peripheral blood. These receptors came from a man in his fifties with active or convalescent COVID-19.

The V call is TRBV19, the J call TRBJ1-5; D perhaps matches TRBD1 (6 bases). The CDR3 consists of 14 residues. The germline gives CDR1 LNHDA, CDR2 SQIVND (reference sequence). Between the trimmed V and J ends, which lost 7 bases and 5 bases, there was a span of 15 bases. CDR3 sequence (DNA): TGTGCCAGTAATAAAAGACAGGTTGATCAGCCCCAGCATTTT. Protein product: CASNKRQVDQPQHF. The complete variable domain, with remaining parts taken from reference TRBV19 and TRBJ1-5, reads DGGITQSPKYLFRKEGQNVTLSCEQNLNHDAMYWYRQDPGQGLRLIYYSQIVNDFQKGDIAEGYSVSREKKESFPLTVTSAQKNPTAFYLCASNKRQVDQPQHFGDGTRLSIL.

The V and J genes are TRBV5-8 and TRBJ2-2, with D maybe TRBD1 (5 bases). Trimming took 4 bases from V and 0 from J, leaving 13 bases between them. Germline CDR1 SGHTS, CDR2 YDEGEE. CDR3 length: 16 amino acids. The CDR3 coding sequence is TGTGCCAGCAGCAGAAACAGGATTACGAACACCGGGGAGCTGTTTTTT. Encoded protein: CASSRNRITNTGELFF.